Below are 8 T cell receptor beta chains sequenced from a single sample in a study of cytomegalovirus exposure and HLA in healthy donors. It was with 60 Vbeta and 13 Jbeta primers that the PCR ran. Libraries were prepared by immunoSEQ multiplex PCR; TCRdb keeps only in-frame clonotypes and omits some of them. The sample holds 150,000 to 200,000 clones, more than 70% seen once. Sequenced: PBMCs. The receptors originated from a man aged 18 to 29 in good health and CMV-seropositive.

V usage is TRBV28 and J usage is TRBJ2-2; D may be TRBD1 (6 bases). Germline assignment: CDR1 MDHEN and CDR2 SYDVKM. CDR3 length: 14 amino acids. Trimming stripped 4 bases from V and 4 bases from J, with 10 bases between. The CDR3 is CASSSQGLTGELFF. In DNA form, the CDR3 reads TGTGCCAGCAGTTCCCAGGGGCTCACCGGGGAGCTGTTTTTT.

The table lists this clone with a few counts. J is TRBJ2-7 and V is TRBV29-1; TRBD2 matches at 9 bases. The CDR3 has 19 amino acids. Germline CDR1 and CDR2: SQVTM and ANQGSEA. V shed 0 bases and J 0 bases; nucleotides not matched to a gene: 15. Here the CDR3 DNA reads TGCAGCGTTGAAGATCTTCGGCGTCTAGCGGGAACAAGCTCCTACGAGCAGTACTTC. This encodes CSVEDLRRLAGTSSYEQYF.

Only a few counts were recorded for this clone. The gene calls are TRBV7-2 and TRBJ2-7, with 8 bases that match TRBD2. Germline CDR1 reads SGHTA; CDR2 reads FQGNSA. This CDR3 contains 14 residues. The ends lost 5 bases at V and 5 bases at J; junction bases unmatched: 8. The CDR3 protein is CASSLGLASHEQYF. The CDR3 bases are TGTGCCAGCAGCCTTGGACTAGCTTCCCACGAGCAGTACTTC.

This chain uses TRBV21-1 with TRBJ2-3; TRBD2 is taken as the D call from the table, unchecked against the DNA. TRBV21-1 is shown as a pseudogene. This CDR3 spans 16 amino acids. DNA for the CDR3: TGTGCCAGCAGCAAAAGGGAGGGCAAAGACACAGATACGCAGTATTTT. This sequence encodes CASSKREGKDTDTQYF.

This clone has more than one count but fewer than ten. The V call is TRBV25-1, the J call TRBJ2-7; D might be TRBD1 (5 bases). CDR1 is MGHDK, CDR2 SYGVNS, per germline. The V end lost 8 bases, the J end lost 2 bases, and 16 bases lay between the germline ends. The length of the CDR3 is 14 residues. The CDR3 region has the DNA TGTGCCAGCCTGACTCCCGACAGTCCCTACGAGCAGTACTTC. Translating gives CASLTPDSPYEQYF.

The chain recombines TRBV5-1 with TRBJ2-3; 9 positions match TRBD2. The CDR3 is made up of 15 amino acids. J gave up 6 bases and V 0 bases, and 5 bases lay outside the gene matches. Germline CDR1 and CDR2: SGHRS and YFSETQ. CDR3 sequence: CASSLAREGVDTQYF. The CDR3 DNA follows: TGCGCCAGCAGCTTGGCGCGGGAGGGCGTCGATACGCAGTATTTT.

The rearrangement links TRBV2 to TRBJ2-4, with TRBD1 matching 10 bases. Losses at the gene ends were 7 bases for V and 1 base for J; bases not matched to a gene: 4. The CDR3 runs 15 residues. CDR1 SNHLY and CDR2 FYNNEI come from the germline V gene. The CDR3 spells CASKGQGEAKNIQYF. For the CDR3, the DNA is TGTGCCAGCAAAGGACAGGGGGAGGCCAAAAACATTCAGTACTTC.

This chain uses TRBV19 with TRBJ2-6; possible D gene TRBD2, 5 bases. Trimming removed 3 bases at V and 0 bases at J, with 6 bases between. The CDR3 is made up of 15 amino acids. Germline CDR1 reads LNHDA; CDR2 reads SQIVND (reference sequence). The CDR3 loop reads CASSIEGSGANVLTF. CDR3 in DNA: TGTGCCAGTAGTATTGAGGGCTCTGGGGCCAACGTCCTGACTTTC.